Listed below are T cell receptor beta chains from one sample, sequenced in a study of blood T cell repertoires in COVID-19. Libraries were prepared by immunoSEQ multiplex PCR; TCRdb keeps only in-frame clonotypes and omits some of them. The sample lists a few hundred thousand clones, roughly 82% seen once, with about 1.5% in the top ten. Material for sequencing was peripheral blood. These receptors were collected from a woman in her thirties or forties who had recovered from COVID-19. CDR3s leave out the opening cysteine and the closing phenylalanine or tryptophan. D genes are given only for firm matches.

V gene,D gene,CDR3 protein
TRBV3-1/TRBV3-2,TRBD1,ASSQAGGGNTIY
TRBV4-3,TRBD1,ASSHNTGAGANVLT
TRBV19,-,ASSIPYQPQH
TRBV9,TRBD1,ASSAGDSLTDTQY
TRBV5-5,-,ASSWGQNTEAF
TRBV15,-,ATSTRGADSYEQY
TRBV29-1,-,SVVPGETYEQY
TRBV11-2,TRBD1,ASSIQGNEQY
TRBV7-2,TRBD1,ASSSTGGLNTIY
TRBV4-3,TRBD1,ASSHMGQGPPGELF
TRBV19,-,ASSIDSGTDTQY
TRBV5-6,-,ASSLVGGAQPQH
TRBV30,-,AHTQGRYTEAF
TRBV3-1/TRBV3-2,TRBD1,ASRIDRGGTDTQY
TRBV10-3,-,AIRASLGDEQF
TRBV5-4,-,ASSFDRSYGYT
TRBV19,-,ASSPGGDAWQPQH
TRBV11-2,TRBD2,ASSVGTSGNTDTQY
TRBV7-9,-,ASSSQEGVNTEAF
TRBV19,TRBD1,ASTLTGGLRNSPLH
TRBV6-2/TRBV6-3,TRBD1,ASSTPRLAGGLVKTEAF
TRBV3-1/TRBV3-2,-,ASSQALNTEAF
TRBV11-1,TRBD1,ASSFGTGSDTQY
TRBV27,-,ASSTWTGIKEAF
TRBV6-5,TRBD2,ASSPSGGFYNEQF
TRBV6-6,-,ASSLREHSGNTIY
TRBV7-2,TRBD1,ASSLTRDSVNIQY
TRBV14,-,ASSQVSVFETQY
TRBV27,TRBD2,ASSTLAGSYEQY
TRBV18,TRBD1,ASSPRDRERDTQY
TRBV10-3,-,AISESRSTDTQY
TRBV6-5,-,ASSPSPFKDTQY
TRBV4-2,-,ASSRGEAPYEQY
TRBV6-5,-,ASSYYLIAGELF
TRBV19,TRBD1,ATAPGQGLYSEAF
TRBV6-2/TRBV6-3,-,ASSYQTYSNQPQH
TRBV5-1,TRBD1,ASSLRDRGYTGELF
TRBV19,-,ASSEAGPGQF
TRBV18,-,ASSPAGSTEAF
TRBV30,-,AWRQGNTGELF
TRBV5-1,TRBD1,ASHWGQGGEQY
TRBV6-5,-,ASSYGQAYGYT
TRBV7-9,-,ASSSPEGGVSYEQY
TRBV28,TRBD2,ASSYGTSGGKETQY
TRBV2,-,ASSEPWTQMIAYEQY
TRBV19,-,ASRLRDTEAF
TRBV28,-,ASRDTNTGELF
TRBV14,-,ASSQTQNTEAF
TRBV5-4,-,ASSFGGRTEAF